These T cell receptor beta chains were read from a single sample in a study of T cells in localized non-small cell lung cancer. Clones were sequenced by immunoSEQ multiplex PCR, and TCRdb holds only the in-frame ones, with some missing. The table shows 2,200 or so clones, with 25% to 30% occurring only once. The source was lung tumor tissue, collected before any cancer treatment. The receptor set was obtained from a woman aged 35 to 69 with stage III squamous cell lung carcinoma. CDR3s include the opening cysteine and the closing phenylalanine or tryptophan. The order of the fields is J gene, D gene, V gene, clone size, CDR3 protein, CDR3 DNA. A D gene is named only where the DNA matches it firmly. Clone sizes are given selectively: once, few, many, or a class where the clone is expanded.

J gene: TRBJ2-3
D gene: TRBD2
V gene: TRBV6-8
clone size: few
CDR3 protein: CAIDRGGRSDTQYF
CDR3 DNA: TGTGCCATCGATCGGGGGGGCCGATCAGATACGCAGTATTTT

J gene: TRBJ1-1
D gene: NA
V gene: TRBV9
clone size: few
CDR3 protein: CASSASGNGNTEAFF
CDR3 DNA: TGTGCCAGCAGCGCGTCAGGGAATGGGAACACTGAAGCTTTCTTT

J gene: TRBJ2-1
D gene: TRBD1
V gene: TRBV19
clone size: NA
CDR3 protein: CASSRSPGQRYNEQFF
CDR3 DNA: TGTGCCAGTAGTCGCTCACCGGGACAGAGATACAATGAGCAGTTCTTC

J gene: TRBJ1-1
D gene: NA
V gene: TRBV11-3
clone size: NA
CDR3 protein: CASSLISRSEAEAFF
CDR3 DNA: TGTGCCAGCAGCTTAATCTCTAGAAGTGAAGCTGAAGCTTTCTTT

J gene: TRBJ2-5
D gene: TRBD1
V gene: TRBV30
clone size: NA
CDR3 protein: CAWAKTGTETQYF
CDR3 DNA: TGTGCCTGGGCTAAGACAGGGACGGAGACCCAGTACTTC

J gene: TRBJ1-1
D gene: TRBD1
V gene: TRBV11-3
clone size: NA
CDR3 protein: CASRSRDSNTEAFF
CDR3 DNA: TGTGCCAGCAGGTCCCGGGACAGTAACACTGAAGCTTTCTTT

J gene: TRBJ1-2
D gene: NA
V gene: TRBV28
clone size: few
CDR3 protein: CASSTAGYGHYGYTF
CDR3 DNA: TGTGCCAGCAGTACCGCAGGGTATGGACATTATGGCTACACCTTC

J gene: TRBJ1-1
D gene: NA
V gene: TRBV18
clone size: NA
CDR3 protein: CASSPTEVTEAFF
CDR3 DNA: TGTGCCAGCTCACCGACCGAGGTTACTGAAGCTTTCTTT

J gene: TRBJ2-2
D gene: NA
V gene: TRBV11-3
clone size: few
CDR3 protein: CASSRQTETGELFF
CDR3 DNA: TGTGCCAGCAGCCGACAGACAGAGACCGGGGAGCTGTTTTTT

J gene: TRBJ1-1
D gene: TRBD1
V gene: TRBV5-1
clone size: NA
CDR3 protein: CASSLIVSGQTEAFF
CDR3 DNA: TGCGCCAGCAGCTTGATAGTGTCGGGACAGACTGAAGCTTTCTTT

J gene: TRBJ1-1
D gene: TRBD1
V gene: TRBV6-8
clone size: large
CDR3 protein: CASSYWTGYDTEAFF
CDR3 DNA: TGTGCCAGCAGTTACTGGACAGGTTACGACACTGAAGCTTTCTTT

J gene: TRBJ1-5
D gene: NA
V gene: TRBV27
clone size: few
CDR3 protein: CASSSGQYSNQPQHF
CDR3 DNA: TGTGCCAGCAGCTCCGGACAGTATAGCAATCAGCCCCAGCATTTT

J gene: TRBJ1-2
D gene: NA
V gene: TRBV6-8
clone size: NA
CDR3 protein: CASKPGGEPDPYGYTF
CDR3 DNA: TGTGCCAGCAAGCCCGGGGGCGAACCCGATCCCTATGGCTACACCTTC

J gene: TRBJ1-5
D gene: NA
V gene: TRBV28
clone size: few
CDR3 protein: CASSLTSQPQHF
CDR3 DNA: TGTGCCAGCAGTTTAACGAGTCAGCCCCAGCATTTT

J gene: TRBJ2-6
D gene: TRBD1
V gene: TRBV12-5
clone size: once
CDR3 protein: CASGQDRAFISGANVLTF
CDR3 DNA: TGTGCTAGTGGTCAGGACAGGGCTTTTATCTCTGGGGCCAACGTCCTGACTTTC

J gene: TRBJ1-1
D gene: NA
V gene: TRBV6-8
clone size: few
CDR3 protein: CASSYGGSTEAFF
CDR3 DNA: TGTGCCAGCAGTTATGGGGGAAGCACTGAAGCTTTCTTT

J gene: TRBJ2-1
D gene: TRBD1
V gene: TRBV18
clone size: NA
CDR3 protein: CASSLGQGYNEQFF
CDR3 DNA: TGTGCCAGCTCTCTGGGACAGGGGTACAATGAGCAGTTCTTC

J gene: TRBJ2-7
D gene: TRBD1
V gene: TRBV6-8
clone size: few
CDR3 protein: CAISGFTGGLGEQYF
CDR3 DNA: TGTGCCATCAGTGGATTTACAGGGGGATTGGGCGAGCAGTACTTC

J gene: TRBJ2-7
D gene: NA
V gene: TRBV29-1
clone size: NA
CDR3 protein: CSVVRQDYEQYF
CDR3 DNA: TGCAGCGTTGTTCGACAGGACTACGAGCAGTACTTC

J gene: TRBJ2-3
D gene: NA
V gene: TRBV6-8
clone size: NA
CDR3 protein: CASSYSTGVVDTQYF
CDR3 DNA: TGTGCCAGCAGTTACTCGACGGGGGTGGTAGATACGCAGTATTTT

J gene: TRBJ2-5
D gene: NA
V gene: TRBV29-1
clone size: NA
CDR3 protein: CSFGPADQETQYF
CDR3 DNA: TGCAGCTTCGGTCCAGCAGACCAAGAGACCCAGTACTTC

J gene: TRBJ1-3
D gene: NA
V gene: TRBV12-5
clone size: few
CDR3 protein: CASVLGQTSGNTIYF
CDR3 DNA: TGTGCTAGTGTCCTGGGGCAGACCTCTGGAAACACCATATATTTT

J gene: TRBJ2-7
D gene: NA
V gene: TRBV1
clone size: few
CDR3 protein: CASSHSGTGERYEQYF
CDR3 DNA: TGCGCCAGCAGCCATTCCGGGACAGGTGAGAGATACGAGCAGTACTTC

J gene: TRBJ1-1
D gene: TRBD1
V gene: TRBV30
clone size: few
CDR3 protein: CAWSARTGGTAFF
CDR3 DNA: TGTGCCTGGAGCGCTAGGACAGGGGGTACCGCTTTCTTT

J gene: TRBJ1-2
D gene: NA
V gene: TRBV4-1
clone size: few
CDR3 protein: CASSHLSPGSRANYGYTF
CDR3 DNA: TGCGCCAGCAGCCACCTATCCCCTGGGAGCAGGGCCAACTATGGCTACACCTTC

J gene: TRBJ1-4
D gene: NA
V gene: TRBV19
clone size: NA
CDR3 protein: CASSMNSATNEKLFF
CDR3 DNA: TGTGCCAGTAGTATGAACAGCGCAACTAATGAAAAACTGTTTTTT

J gene: TRBJ2-5
D gene: NA
V gene: TRBV7-8
clone size: NA
CDR3 protein: CASSLEGVAETQYF
CDR3 DNA: TGTGCCAGCAGCTTGGAAGGGGTAGCTGAGACCCAGTACTTC

J gene: TRBJ2-1
D gene: NA
V gene: TRBV11-3
clone size: NA
CDR3 protein: CASSLEREGFGEQFF
CDR3 DNA: TGTGCCAGCAGCTTAGAACGCGAAGGTTTTGGTGAGCAGTTCTTC

J gene: TRBJ2-1
D gene: TRBD2
V gene: TRBV11-3
clone size: medium-sized
CDR3 protein: CASSQDTGGASNEQFF
CDR3 DNA: TGTGCCAGCAGCCAGGATACCGGGGGGGCCTCCAATGAGCAGTTCTTC

J gene: TRBJ1-1
D gene: NA
V gene: TRBV29-1
clone size: few
CDR3 protein: CSVVGDVSQGLNTEAFF
CDR3 DNA: TGCAGCGTTGTGGGTGACGTAAGCCAGGGTTTGAACACTGAAGCTTTCTTT

J gene: TRBJ2-3
D gene: NA
V gene: TRBV5-3
clone size: NA
CDR3 protein: CARSLWGCTDTQYF
CDR3 DNA: TGTGCCAGAAGCTTGTGGGGGTGCACAGATACGCAGTATTTT

J gene: TRBJ2-1
D gene: NA
V gene: TRBV29-1
clone size: NA
CDR3 protein: CSVVGRGSYNEQFF
CDR3 DNA: TGCAGCGTTGTTGGTCGAGGGTCCTACAATGAGCAGTTCTTC

J gene: TRBJ2-3
D gene: NA
V gene: TRBV11-1
clone size: NA
CDR3 protein: CASSLRLGVATDTQYF
CDR3 DNA: TGTGCCAGCAGCTTGCGCCTGGGGGTGGCCACAGATACGCAGTATTTT